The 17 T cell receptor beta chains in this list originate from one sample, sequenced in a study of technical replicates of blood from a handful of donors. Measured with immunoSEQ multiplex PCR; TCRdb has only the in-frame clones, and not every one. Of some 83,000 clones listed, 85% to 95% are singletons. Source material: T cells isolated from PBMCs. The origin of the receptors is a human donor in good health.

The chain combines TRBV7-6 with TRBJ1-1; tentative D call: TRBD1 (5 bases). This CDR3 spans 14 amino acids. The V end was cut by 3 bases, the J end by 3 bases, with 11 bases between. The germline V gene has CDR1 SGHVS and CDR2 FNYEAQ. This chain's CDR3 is CASSFSGSDTEAFF. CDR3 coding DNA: TGTGCCAGCAGCTTTTCAGGGTCGGACACTGAAGCTTTCTTT.

DNA of the CDR3: TGTGCCACCTCACCACACACAGGGAACTATGGCTACACCTTC. Translated, it gives CATSPHTGNYGYTF. The V and J genes are TRBV5-6 and TRBJ1-2; tentatively, D is TRBD1 (6 bases). The V end lost 9 bases, the J end lost 2 bases, and 17 bases lay between the germline ends. From germline, CDR1 is SGHDT and CDR2 YYEEEE. The length of the CDR3 is 14 residues.

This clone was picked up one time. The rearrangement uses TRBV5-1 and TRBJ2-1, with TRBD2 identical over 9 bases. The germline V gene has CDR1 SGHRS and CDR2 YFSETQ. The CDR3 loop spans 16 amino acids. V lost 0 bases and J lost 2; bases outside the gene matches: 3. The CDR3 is CASSLGLAVPYNEQFF. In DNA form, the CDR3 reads TGCGCCAGCAGCTTGGGACTAGCGGTTCCCTACAATGAGCAGTTCTTC.

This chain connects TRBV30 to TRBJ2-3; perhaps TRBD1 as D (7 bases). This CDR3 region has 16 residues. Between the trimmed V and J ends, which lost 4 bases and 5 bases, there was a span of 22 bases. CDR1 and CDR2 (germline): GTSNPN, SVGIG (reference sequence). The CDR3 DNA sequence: TGTGCCTGGAAGCCCCCCGACAGGGAGGCGGGAGATACGCAGTATTTT. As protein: CAWKPPDREAGDTQYF.

The CDR3 nucleotides are TGTGCCAGCATCCCCGGCGGGGCGGGAGCAGGGGAGCTGTTTTTT. Translated, it gives CASIPGGAGAGELFF. This chain links TRBV28 with TRBJ2-2; TRBD2 aligns across 7 bases. Germline CDR1 reads MDHEN; CDR2 reads SYDVKM. V trimming: 7 bases; J trimming: 8 bases; junction bases outside the gene matches: 13. The CDR3 extends over 15 amino acids.

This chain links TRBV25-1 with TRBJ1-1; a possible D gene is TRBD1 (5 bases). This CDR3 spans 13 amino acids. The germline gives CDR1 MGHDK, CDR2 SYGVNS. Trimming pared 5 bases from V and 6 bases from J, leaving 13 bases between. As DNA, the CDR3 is TGTGCCAGCAGTCCACGGACACCTCCTGAAGCTTTCTTT. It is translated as CASSPRTPPEAFF.

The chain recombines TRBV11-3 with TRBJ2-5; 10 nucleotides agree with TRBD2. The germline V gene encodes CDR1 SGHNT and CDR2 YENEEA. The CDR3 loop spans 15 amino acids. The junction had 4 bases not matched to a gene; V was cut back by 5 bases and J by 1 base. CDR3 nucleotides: TGTGCCAGCAGCCGACCTAGCGGGGGCCAAGAGACCCAGTACTTC. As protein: CASSRPSGGQETQYF.

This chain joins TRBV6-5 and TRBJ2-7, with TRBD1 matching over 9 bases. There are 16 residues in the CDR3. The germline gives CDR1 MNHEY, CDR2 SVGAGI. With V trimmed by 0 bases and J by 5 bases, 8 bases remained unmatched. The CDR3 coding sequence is TGTGCCAGCAGTTACTCGATGGGACAGGGAGTAAACGAGCAGTACTTC. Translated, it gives CASSYSMGQGVNEQYF.

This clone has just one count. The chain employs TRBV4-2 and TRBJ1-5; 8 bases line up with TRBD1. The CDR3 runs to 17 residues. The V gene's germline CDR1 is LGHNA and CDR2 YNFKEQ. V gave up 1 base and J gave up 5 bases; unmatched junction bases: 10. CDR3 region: CASSQVLDRDTYQPQHF. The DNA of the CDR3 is TGTGCCAGCAGCCAAGTGTTGGACAGGGACACGTATCAGCCCCAGCATTTT.

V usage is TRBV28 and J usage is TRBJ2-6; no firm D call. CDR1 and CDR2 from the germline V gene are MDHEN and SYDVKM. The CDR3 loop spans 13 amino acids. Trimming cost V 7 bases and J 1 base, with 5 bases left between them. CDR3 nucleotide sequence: TGTGCCAGCAAGCTATCTGGGGCCAACGTCCTGACTTTC. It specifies CASKLSGANVLTF.

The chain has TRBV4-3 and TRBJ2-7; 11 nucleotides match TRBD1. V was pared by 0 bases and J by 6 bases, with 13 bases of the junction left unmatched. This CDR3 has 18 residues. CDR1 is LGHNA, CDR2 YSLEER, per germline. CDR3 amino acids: CASSQDWTGGPYLGEQYF. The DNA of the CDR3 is TGCGCCAGCAGCCAAGATTGGACAGGGGGCCCTTATTTGGGCGAGCAGTACTTC.

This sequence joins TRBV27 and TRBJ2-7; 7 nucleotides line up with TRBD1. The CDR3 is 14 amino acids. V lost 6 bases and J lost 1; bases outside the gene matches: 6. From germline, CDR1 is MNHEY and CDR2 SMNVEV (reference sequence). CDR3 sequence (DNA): TGTGCCAGCAGCTTTGGGGGACAGTCCTACGAGCAGTACTTC. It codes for CASSFGGQSYEQYF.

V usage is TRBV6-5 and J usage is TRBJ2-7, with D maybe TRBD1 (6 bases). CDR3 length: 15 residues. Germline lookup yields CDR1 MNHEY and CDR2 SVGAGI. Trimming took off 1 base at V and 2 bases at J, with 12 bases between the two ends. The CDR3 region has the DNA TGTGCCAGCAGTTACTACAGGGAATACCCCTACGAGCAGTACTTC. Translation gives CASSYYREYPYEQYF.

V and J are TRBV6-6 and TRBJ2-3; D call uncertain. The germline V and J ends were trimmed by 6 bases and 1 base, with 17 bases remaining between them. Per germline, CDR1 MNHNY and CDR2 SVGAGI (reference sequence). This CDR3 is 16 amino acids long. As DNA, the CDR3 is TGTGCCAGCAGCCAAACGTTACTACAAGGCACAGATACGCAGTATTTT. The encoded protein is CASSQTLLQGTDTQYF.

DNA of the CDR3: TGTGCCAGCCGCGCGGGCCCGGGCGAGCAGTACTTC. This codes for CASRAGPGEQYF. The chain combines TRBV6-1 with TRBJ2-7, with D possibly being TRBD2 (5 bases). With 8 bases removed from V and 6 bases from J, the gap between germline ends came to 14 bases. The CDR3 consists of 12 residues. The germline V gene has CDR1 MNHNS and CDR2 SASEGT.

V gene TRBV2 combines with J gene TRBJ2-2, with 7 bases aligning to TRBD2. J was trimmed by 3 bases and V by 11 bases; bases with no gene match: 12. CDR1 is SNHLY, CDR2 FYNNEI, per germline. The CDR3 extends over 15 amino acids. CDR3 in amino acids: CACLMGEGYTGELFF. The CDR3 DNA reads TGTGCCTGCCTTATGGGGGAGGGCTACACCGGGGAGCTGTTTTTT.

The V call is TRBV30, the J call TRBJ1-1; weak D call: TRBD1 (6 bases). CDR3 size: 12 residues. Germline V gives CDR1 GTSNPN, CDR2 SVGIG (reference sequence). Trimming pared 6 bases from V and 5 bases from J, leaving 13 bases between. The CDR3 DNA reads TGTGCCTGCGGCAGGGGATGGACTGAAGCTTTCTTT. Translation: CACGRGWTEAFF. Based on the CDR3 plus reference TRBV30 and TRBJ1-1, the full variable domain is SQTIHQWPATLVQPVGSPLSLECTVEGTSNPNLYWYRQAAGRGLQLLFYSVGIGQISSEVPQNLSASRPQDRQFILSSKKLLLSDSGFYLCACGRGWTEAFFGQGTRLTVV.